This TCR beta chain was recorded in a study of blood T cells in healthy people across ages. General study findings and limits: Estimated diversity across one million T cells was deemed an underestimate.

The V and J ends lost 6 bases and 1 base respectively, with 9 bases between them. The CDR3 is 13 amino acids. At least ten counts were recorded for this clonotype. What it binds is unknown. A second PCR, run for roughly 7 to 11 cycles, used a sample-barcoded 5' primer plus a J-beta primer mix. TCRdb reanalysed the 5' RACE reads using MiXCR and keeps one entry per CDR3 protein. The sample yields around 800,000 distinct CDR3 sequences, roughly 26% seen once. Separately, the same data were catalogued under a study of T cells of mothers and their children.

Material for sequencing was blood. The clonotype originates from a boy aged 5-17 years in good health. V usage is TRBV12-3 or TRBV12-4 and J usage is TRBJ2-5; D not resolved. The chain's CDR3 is CASSLNAQETQYF. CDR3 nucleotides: TGTGCCAGCAGCCTTAACGCCCAAGAGACCCAGTACTTC.